The 8 T cell receptor beta chains below come from one sample, sequenced in a study of blood T cell repertoires in COVID-19. Clones were sequenced by immunoSEQ multiplex PCR, and TCRdb holds only the in-frame ones, with some missing. In the table there are hundreds of thousands of clones, around 90% of which are singletons. The source material was peripheral blood. These receptors came from a man younger than 35 with COVID-19, enrolled during active disease.

The J gene is TRBJ2-7, the V gene TRBV5-6; 10 nucleotides match TRBD1. V lost 4 bases and J lost 2; bases outside the gene matches: 9. Germline values: CDR1 SGHDT, CDR2 YYEEEE. The CDR3 is 16 amino acids. Written as DNA, the CDR3 is TGTGCCAGCAGCCGCGACAGGGGGCCCCCAACCTACGAGCAGTACTTC. Translating gives CASSRDRGPPTYEQYF.

The CDR3: CASRGDSSNQPQHF. The CDR3 coding sequence is TGTGCCAGCAGAGGAGACAGCAGCAATCAGCCCCAGCATTTT. The V gene is TRBV2, the J gene TRBJ1-5; D is possibly TRBD1 (5 bases). The V gene's germline CDR1 is SNHLY and CDR2 FYNNEI. The CDR3 has 14 amino acids. Trimming left V 6 bases short and J 1 base short, with 10 bases between.

The CDR3 DNA reads as TGTGCCAGCAGGAGACTAGCGGGGGACCCAACAGATACGCAGTATTTT. Its translation: CASRRLAGDPTDTQYF. The rearrangement joins TRBV2 to TRBJ2-3; TRBD2 matches 12 bases. The CDR3 consists of 16 residues. After removal of 6 bases from V and 3 bases from J, the junction contained 7 bases not matched to a gene. From germline, CDR1 is SNHLY and CDR2 FYNNEI.

In its sample, this clone was seen once. V is TRBV7-2 and J is TRBJ2-1, with TRBD2 identical over 9 bases. This CDR3 comprises 17 residues. CDR1 is SGHTA and CDR2 is FQGNSA in the germline V gene. The V segment lost 1 base and the J segment 3 bases; nucleotides outside the gene matches: 7. CDR3 region: CASSLVVSSGSYNEQFF. The CDR3 nucleotides read TGTGCCAGCAGCTTAGTTGTCAGTAGCGGGAGCTACAATGAGCAGTTCTTC.

In its sample, this clone was seen once. The gene calls are TRBV6-5 and TRBJ2-1; D is possibly TRBD2 (6 bases). Trimming pared 6 bases from V and 4 bases from J, leaving 16 bases between. The CDR3 runs 15 residues. Germline loops: CDR1 MNHEY, CDR2 SVGAGI. CDR3 amino acids: CASSSNMGGYNEQFF. The CDR3 DNA reads TGTGCCAGCAGCTCCAACATGGGGGGATACAATGAGCAGTTCTTC.

The chain joins TRBV14 to TRBJ2-5, with 8 bases fitting TRBD2. The CDR3 consists of 15 residues. Trimming at V came to 4 bases and at J to 3 bases, leaving 7 bases not matched to a gene. Germline V gene data show CDR1 as SGHDN and CDR2 as FVKESK. The DNA for the CDR3 is TGTGCCAGCAGCCGGATGGGAGCGGGGGAAGAGACCCAGTACTTC. Translating gives CASSRMGAGEETQYF.

V and J are TRBV19 and TRBJ2-7, with no clear D. The CDR3 covers 12 residues. CDR1 and CDR2 (germline): LNHDA, SQIVND (reference sequence). The ends were cut back, 10 bases at V and 0 bases at J, with 10 bases in the middle. The CDR3 region has the DNA TGTGCCAAAATCCGGAGCTCCTACGAGCAGTACTTC. It specifies CAKIRSSYEQYF.

The V gene is TRBV19, the J gene TRBJ1-3; maybe TRBD1 (6 bases). Trimming left V 5 bases short and J 1 base short, with 12 bases between. This CDR3 contains 15 residues. CDR1 and CDR2 from the germline V gene are LNHDA and SQIVND (reference sequence). Written as DNA, the CDR3 is TGTGCCAGTAGTTTTGGGACAACTTCTGGAAACACCATATATTTT. Encoded protein: CASSFGTTSGNTIYF.